These T cell receptor beta chains were read from a single sample in a study of blood T cell repertoires in COVID-19. Repertoires were generated with immunoSEQ multiplex PCR, while TCRdb's copy carries only in-frame clones and drops some. The table records a few hundred thousand clones, 86% of them present only once. Source material: peripheral blood. The source is a woman aged 25 to 45 with active or convalescent COVID-19. Both conserved end residues are part of each CDR3. D genes are given only for firm matches. The size entry is marked missing in some rows and otherwise reads once, few, many or a size class.

TRBV5-6,14,TRBJ2-5,-,-,CASSSGARGETQYF,TGTGCCAGCAGCAGCGGGGCCAGGGGAGAGACCCAGTACTTC
TRBV5-1,15,TRBJ2-2,-,TRBD1,CASSYGQGWTGELFF,TGCGCCAGCAGCTACGGACAGGGATGGACCGGGGAGCTGTTTTTT
TRBV5-8,15,TRBJ2-5,-,TRBD2,CASRWGLAGVETQYF,TGTGCCAGCAGATGGGGACTAGCGGGGGTTGAGACCCAGTACTTC
TRBV6-6,14,TRBJ1-2,once,-,CASSYGENHYGYTF,TGTGCCAGCAGTTACGGAGAGAACCACTATGGCTACACCTTC
TRBV6-4,15,TRBJ2-7,-,TRBD1,CATSRDSSKPYEQYF,TGTGCCACCAGCAGGGACAGTTCAAAACCCTACGAGCAGTACTTC
TRBV19,15,TRBJ1-3,-,-,CASSIQGNSGNTIYF,TGTGCCAGTAGTATACAGGGAAACTCTGGAAACACCATATATTTT
TRBV3-1/TRBV3-2,14,TRBJ2-1,-,-,CASSPYGPENEQFF,TGTGCCAGCAGCCCTTATGGGCCGGAAAATGAGCAGTTCTTC
TRBV10-2,17,TRBJ2-1,-,-,CASSESTRLVGRNEQFF,TGCGCCAGCAGTGAGTCGACTCGCCTAGTGGGGCGGAATGAGCAGTTCTTC
TRBV13,14,TRBJ2-5,-,-,CASSLRQLQETQYF,TGTGCCAGCAGCTTAAGACAGCTCCAAGAGACCCAGTACTTC
TRBV18,13,TRBJ2-1,-,TRBD1,CASSPGQFNEQFF,TGTGCCAGCTCACCGGGACAGTTCAATGAGCAGTTCTTC
TRBV19,13,TRBJ1-2,-,-,CASSSGSNYGYTF,TGTGCCAGTAGTAGCGGCTCTAACTATGGCTACACCTTC
TRBV5-1,16,TRBJ2-6,-,TRBD1,CASSLATGSGANVLTF,TGCGCCAGCAGCTTGGCGACAGGGTCTGGGGCCAACGTCCTGACTTTC
TRBV29-1,17,TRBJ2-1,-,TRBD2,CSVEVVLAGGLYNEQFF,TGCAGCGTTGAAGTGGTTTTAGCGGGGGGACTCTACAATGAGCAGTTCTTC